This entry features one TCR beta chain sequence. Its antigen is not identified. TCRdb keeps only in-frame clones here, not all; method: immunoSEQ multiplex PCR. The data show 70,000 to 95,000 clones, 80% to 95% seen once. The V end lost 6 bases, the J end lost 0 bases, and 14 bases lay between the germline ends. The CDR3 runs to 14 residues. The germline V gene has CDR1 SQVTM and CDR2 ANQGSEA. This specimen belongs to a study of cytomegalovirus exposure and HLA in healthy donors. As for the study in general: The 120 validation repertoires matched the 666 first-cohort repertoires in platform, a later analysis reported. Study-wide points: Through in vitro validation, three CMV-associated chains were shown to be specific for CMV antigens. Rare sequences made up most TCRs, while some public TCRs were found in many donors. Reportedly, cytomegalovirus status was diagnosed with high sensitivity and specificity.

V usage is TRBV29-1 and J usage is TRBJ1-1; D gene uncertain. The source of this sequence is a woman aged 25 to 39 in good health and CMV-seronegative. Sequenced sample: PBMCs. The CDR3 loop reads CSVALQTMNTEAFF. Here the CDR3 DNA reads TGCAGCGTCGCCTTACAGACCATGAACACTGAAGCTTTCTTT.